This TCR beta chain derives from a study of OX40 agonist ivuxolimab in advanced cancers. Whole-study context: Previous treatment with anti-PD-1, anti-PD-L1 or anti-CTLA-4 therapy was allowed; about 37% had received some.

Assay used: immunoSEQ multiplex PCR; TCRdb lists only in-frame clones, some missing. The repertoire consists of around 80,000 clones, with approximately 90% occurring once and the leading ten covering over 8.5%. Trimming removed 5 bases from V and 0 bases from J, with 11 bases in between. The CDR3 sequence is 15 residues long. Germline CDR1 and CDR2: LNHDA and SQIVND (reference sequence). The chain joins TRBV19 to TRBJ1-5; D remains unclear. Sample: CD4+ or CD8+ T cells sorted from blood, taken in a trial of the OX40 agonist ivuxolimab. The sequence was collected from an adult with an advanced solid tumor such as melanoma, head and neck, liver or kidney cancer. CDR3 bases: TGTGCCAGTAGTCATCGGATTTCTAGCAATCAGCCCCAGCATTTT. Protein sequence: CASSHRISSNQPQHF.